A selection of T cell receptor beta chains follows, all from one sample in a study of CD8+ T cells in alopecia areata. Sequencing used immunoSEQ multiplex PCR; TCRdb keeps in-frame clones, though not all of them. The sample contains 150,000 or so clones, roughly 64% of which appear only once. The specimen was CD4+ T cells sorted from blood, collected at week 0. The receptors originated from a human donor with alopecia areata. Each CDR3 is given with its conserved first and last residue. D genes are given only for firm matches. Part of the rows lack a size; the others show once, few, many or a class for expanded clones.

TRBJ2-2 TRBV4-1 NA NA TGCGCCAGCAGCTTGGGTCGCGGGGGCCTGAACACCGGGGAGCTGTTTTTT CASSLGRGGLNTGELFF
TRBJ2-5 TRBV7-2 once NA TGTGCCAGCAGCTTCGGACAGCAAGAGACCCAGTACTTC CASSFGQQETQYF
TRBJ2-1 TRBV5-4 NA TRBD2 TGTGCCAGCAGCTTGGCCAGTCTAGCGGGGGTTAATGAGCAGTTCTTC CASSLASLAGVNEQFF
TRBJ2-5 TRBV18 NA NA TGTGCCAGCTCACTCGGCAGGGCGGGGACCCAAGAGACCCAGTACTTC CASSLGRAGTQETQYF
TRBJ2-1 TRBV7-9 few NA TGTGCCAGCAGCCCGAGGGGGAGTTCCTACAATGAGCAGTTCTTC CASSPRGSSYNEQFF
TRBJ2-7 TRBV7-8 NA NA TGTGCCAGCAGCCCAAGCCGCGACAGCTCCTACGAGCAGTACTTC CASSPSRDSSYEQYF
TRBJ2-5 TRBV27 few NA TGTGCCAGCAGTTTCCGACTGGGAGAGACCCAGTACTTC CASSFRLGETQYF
TRBJ2-1 TRBV7-2 NA TRBD2 TGTGCCAGCAGCTTAGGAGGCCTAGCGGACAATGAGCAGTTCTTC CASSLGGLADNEQFF
TRBJ2-5 TRBV5-4 once TRBD2 TGTGCCAGCGGATATAGCGGGGGGGCAGGAGAGACCCAGTACTTC CASGYSGGAGETQYF
TRBJ1-1 TRBV11-2 NA NA TGTGCCAGCAGCTTAGTGGGGGACACTGAAGCTTTCTTT CASSLVGDTEAFF
TRBJ1-4 TRBV7-2 few TRBD1 TGTGCCAGCAGCTTTACAGGGGGAACTAATGAAAAACTGTTTTTT CASSFTGGTNEKLFF
TRBJ1-5 TRBV29-1 NA NA TGCAGCGTTGGGCCCGGGGGCGGTGAGCCCCAGCATTTT CSVGPGGGEPQHF
TRBJ2-3 TRBV11-3 NA NA TGTGCCAGCAGCTTATTCGCCTCACTCCTCCCCACAGATACGCAGTATTTT CASSLFASLLPTDTQYF
TRBJ2-3 TRBV30 NA NA TGTGCCTTTTCCAGGGGGGCAGATACGCAGTATTTT CAFSRGADTQYF
TRBJ2-4 TRBV5-1 NA NA TGCGCCAGCAGCGTGGAGGGGAACATTCAGTACTTC CASSVEGNIQYF
TRBJ1-1 TRBV7-2 NA NA TGTGCCAGCAGCTTCACAGGGCGGACTGAAGCTTTCTTT CASSFTGRTEAFF
TRBJ2-3 TRBV5-6 NA NA TGTGCCAGCAGCTTGGCCACCAGCGCGGATACGCAGTATTTT CASSLATSADTQYF
TRBJ1-3 TRBV10-3 NA TRBD1 TGTGCCATCAGACAGGGGCCGGGAAACACCATATATTTT CAIRQGPGNTIYF
TRBJ2-1 TRBV4-1 NA NA TGCGCCAGCAGCGCGCCCGGGAGAAGGCAGTTCTTC CASSAPGRRQFF
TRBJ1-4 TRBV6-6 few NA TGTGCCAGCAGTTACTCTGGGAATGAAAAACTGTTTTTT CASSYSGNEKLFF
TRBJ1-1 TRBV5-1 NA NA TGCGCCAGCAGCTTGGGCCCTGGGATGAACACTGAAGCTTTCTTT CASSLGPGMNTEAFF
TRBJ1-1 TRBV5-1 NA TRBD1 TGCGCCGGCAGCTGGGCGGACAGGGACACTGAAGCTTTCTTT CAGSWADRDTEAFF
TRBJ2-2 TRBV5-1 NA NA TGCGCCAGCAGCTTATATTGGGACGACGGGACCGGGGAGCTGTTTTTT CASSLYWDDGTGELFF
TRBJ2-7 TRBV19 once NA TGTGCCAGTAGTATCAGCTACGGGGGCTACGAGCAGTACTTC CASSISYGGYEQYF
TRBJ1-2 TRBV29-1 NA NA TGCAGCGTCCGAGGGGCGGAGGGCTACACCTTC CSVRGAEGYTF
TRBJ2-7 TRBV11-2 NA TRBD2 TGTGCCAGCTCGAAGGCGGGGGGCTATGGAAAATCCTACTCCTACGAGCAGTACTTC CASSKAGGYGKSYSYEQYF
TRBJ2-7 TRBV2 medium-sized TRBD1 TGTGCCAGCAGTACAGGGGTCGGCGAGCAGTACTTC CASSTGVGEQYF
TRBJ2-4 TRBV30 NA TRBD2 TGTGCCTGGAGTGTAGCGGGGGTCCTAGCCAAAAACATTCAGTACTTC CAWSVAGVLAKNIQYF
TRBJ2-2 TRBV29-1 NA NA TGCAGCGCAATGGGCGCGGCCGGGGAGCTGTTTTTT CSAMGAAGELFF
TRBJ1-1 TRBV5-1 NA NA TGCGCCAGCAGCGCCTCAACAGGGAATCACGCTGAAGCTTTCTTT CASSASTGNHAEAFF
TRBJ2-5 TRBV11-2 NA NA TGTGCCAGCAGCAGGATAGGGGCGGCGGAGACCCAGTACTTC CASSRIGAAETQYF
TRBJ1-2 TRBV4-2 NA NA TGTGCCAGCAGCCAAGACAGGGACTATGGCTACACCTTC CASSQDRDYGYTF
TRBJ2-5 TRBV7-2 NA TRBD2 TGTGCCAGCAGCCCCGGGACTAGCGGGGGGGAGACCCAGTACTTC CASSPGTSGGETQYF
TRBJ2-2 TRBV7-3 NA TRBD1 TGTGCCAGCAGCTCATCTGCAGGGGGCACCGGGGAGCTGTTTTTT CASSSSAGGTGELFF
TRBJ2-2 TRBV7-2 few TRBD1 TGTGCCAGCAGCTTAACCGGGACAGGGTCATCCGGGGAGCTGTTTTTT CASSLTGTGSSGELFF
TRBJ1-5 TRBV20-1 few NA TGCAGTGCTAGAGTAGGAAGCGCCCAGCATTTT CSARVGSAQHF
TRBJ1-2 TRBV5-1 NA NA TGCGCCAGCAGCTCCACGGGGGGCTATGGCTACACCTTC CASSSTGGYGYTF
TRBJ1-5 TRBV5-6 few TRBD1 TGTGCCAGCAGCTTGGCCGGCAGGGGGAATCAGCCCCAGCATTTT CASSLAGRGNQPQHF
TRBJ2-7 TRBV4-1 NA NA TGCGCCAGCAGCCCCCGTGGGCAGGGGCGCGAGCAGTACTTC CASSPRGQGREQYF
TRBJ2-1 TRBV4-1 NA NA TGCGCCAGCAGCCAGGCCGGTCGATCGAGATACAATGAGCAGTTCTTC CASSQAGRSRYNEQFF
TRBJ1-1 TRBV4-3 NA NA TGCGCCAGCAGCCAAGATCTGGGGAGGCTGGACACTGAAGCTTTCTTT CASSQDLGRLDTEAFF
TRBJ2-1 TRBV5-4 NA NA TGTGCCAGCAGCCGGTTCGGAGACAATGAGCAGTTCTTC CASSRFGDNEQFF
TRBJ1-2 TRBV5-1 NA NA TGCGCCAGCAGCTTGAACGGGGCTAACTATGGCTACACCTTC CASSLNGANYGYTF